The source of this T cell receptor (beta chain) is a study of blood T cells in healthy people across ages (dated by TCRdb to between 2015 and 2016). Broadly, across the study: Template switching captured roughly one uniquely barcoded TCR beta cDNA molecule per two T cells in model experiments. To track age-related changes in TCR beta repertoire diversity, the study relied on deep sequencing normalized with unique cDNA molecular identifiers. The donors were divided into four age groups: young (average approximately 17 years), middle-aged (about 39), aged (about 61) and long-lived (about 84). For two donors (one aged 18 to 30 and one aged 80 or older), the study analyzed two additional independent replicas of 1 million unique cDNA reads from the same blood draw. General conclusions and limits of the study: The percentage of naive T cells measured by flow cytometry correlated strongly with observed TCR beta diversity. Compared with the aged group, the long-lived group had more naive CD4+ T cells, fewer expanded clones and increased TCR diversity, a pattern suggesting age selection. As age increased, observed TCR beta diversity per million T cells dropped in a roughly linear way, and a significant reduction was already evident by age around 41. Because donor CMV infection status was unknown, age-related changes in expanded clonotypes were potentially confounded. Because profiling used bulk unsorted PBMCs, naive and antigen-experienced compartments could not be compared conclusively. Estimates of total diversity based on one million sequenced T cells were considered lower bounds and underestimates.

Turning to this clonotype: Which antigen it targets is not known. One base away there is no much larger clone; base qualities are not given.

The approximately 41 donors, aged about 6 to 100 years, were systemically healthy Caucasian individuals from Russia. Each donor gave about 11 milliliters of peripheral blood, drawn into EDTA-treated Vacutainer tubes. PBMCs were isolated by Ficoll-Paque density-gradient centrifugation, with at least 6.5 million obtained per sample. Trizol reagent was used to extract total RNA from the PBMCs, yielding at least 5 micrograms per sample. Naive CD45RAhigh/CD27high T cell percentages were measured by flow cytometry on a PBMC aliquot from every donor. Library method: 5' RACE. The reads were generated on an Illumina HiSeq 2500. A second PCR of roughly 7 to 12 cycles was run with a J-beta primer mix and a sample-barcoded 5' primer. A template-switch 5' adaptor carrying 12 random nucleotides introduced a unique molecular identifier onto each TCR beta cDNA molecule. At least 2.5 million CDR3-containing paired-end reads were obtained from each sample. All of the RNA was converted into first-strand cDNA using the Mint cDNA synthesis kit, with a TRBC-specific oligonucleotide serving as the primer. All cDNA was treated with uracil-DNA glycosylase and then went through a first 18-cycle PCR with the universal primers M1SS and BC2_uni_R. Regarding the original processing steps: Normalization of each sample was performed by random selection of 1 million high-quality reads, each carrying a distinct molecular identifier. Reads with shared molecular identifiers were discarded instead of being binned into consensus sequences. MiTCR, with a Q25 quality threshold and the strictest error-elimination algorithm, was used for CDR3 identification, clonotype clustering and error correction. A nonparametric unseen species model using Euler transformation provided a lower-bound estimate of total TCR beta diversity. TCRdb redid the processing of the public reads, applying fastp at Q25 and MiXCR, and retained in-frame beta chains. One record per CDR3 amino acid sequence lists the most common genes and DNA. The V and J calls, along with clone size, are taken from TCRdb and not from the paper's own processing. Present in this sample are 750,000 to 950,000 distinct CDR3 sequences, around a quarter of which were seen just once. Jointly, the top ten make up 2.5% to 3.5% of the sample.

In addition, the sample was reused for a study of T cells of mothers and their children. According to the second study: Nine systemically healthy Caucasian individuals, comprising three mothers and their six children, were included as donors. cDNA synthesis used all of the extracted RNA, with around 1.5 ug of RNA in each 15 ul reaction. In the second PCR, the M1S primer introduced both the sample barcodes and 2-4 random nucleotides. Over 8 million TCR beta CDR3 reads were obtained for each mother, and approximately 3.2 million reads were obtained for each child. Thymic selection shapes the output of TCR recombination in a similar way in related and unrelated pairs, and inherited differences have a minor effect. Related mother-child pairs always showed normalized repertoire overlap that was slightly higher than in unrelated mother-child pairs, though the difference was never significant. No persistent microchimeric T cell clones were detected, at a sensitivity of roughly 100 clones per million clonotypes. Deep NGS was used in the study to compare the TCR beta repertoires of mothers and children and to look for features that separate related mother-child pairs from unrelated individuals. On average, the children were roughly 10 +/- 4 years old, while the mothers were roughly 40 +/- 4 years old. After adapter ligation with NEBNext reagents, the libraries were sequenced on Illumina HiSeq 2000 with 100+100 nt paired-end reads. To avoid cross-contamination, the mother libraries and the child libraries were prepared a month apart and sequenced in separate runs. Each donor had between roughly 500,000 and 2,100,000 distinct TCR beta clonotypes identified. Naive TCR beta clonotypes were estimated from low-frequency clonotypes matched to each donor's FACS-determined naive share, without sorting.

The clonotype comes from a boy aged 5 to 17 in good health. Material for sequencing was blood.

CDR3 reads: CSAIGYRVSYGYTF. The nucleotides are TGCAGTGCTATTGGTTACAGGGTGAGCTATGGCTACACCTTC. The chain joins TRBV20-1 to TRBJ1-2; TRBD1 is perhaps the D gene, given 6 matching bases. V and J are truncated by 4 bases and 4 bases respectively, leaving an intervening sequence of 16 bases. Taken from cysteine to phenylalanine, the CDR3 has 14 residues. The read is trimmed to its CDR3 DNA, 42 bases read in frame from base 1. CDR1 and CDR2 (DFQATT, SNEGSKA) derive from the germline V gene (reference sequence).